The 8 T cell receptor beta chains reported below all come from one sample, sequenced in a study of cytomegalovirus exposure and HLA in healthy donors. PCR involved 60 Vbeta and 13 Jbeta primers. The assay was immunoSEQ multiplex PCR, and TCRdb's table has in-frame clones only and misses some. This sample carries about 230,000 clones, around four fifths of them seen once, and the ten largest clones take around 0.44%. The sample taken for sequencing was PBMCs. These receptors were collected from a boy younger than 18 in good health and CMV-seronegative.

The rearrangement links TRBV10-3 to TRBJ1-1; TRBD1 is a possible D gene (5 bases). The CDR3 runs 13 residues. V dropped 10 bases and J dropped 4 bases, with 16 bases sitting between them. Germline CDR1 and CDR2: ENHRY and SYGVKD. The DNA of the CDR3 is TGTGCCACCCAATCCGGGGGGGGCACTGAAGCTTTCTTT. Encoded protein: CATQSGGGTEAFF.

The rearrangement uses TRBV19 and TRBJ1-3; D gene uncertain. This CDR3 spans 14 amino acids. Germline-derived CDR1 and CDR2 are LNHDA and SQIVND (reference sequence). Trimming stripped 0 bases from V and 2 bases from J, with 5 bases between. This CDR3 is CASSIDTAGNTIYF. Written as DNA, the CDR3 is TGTGCCAGTAGTATAGATACAGCTGGAAACACCATATATTTT.

The J gene is TRBJ1-5, the V gene TRBV28; D ambiguous. The length of the CDR3 is 13 residues. The V and J ends lost 5 bases and 2 bases respectively, with 7 bases between them. CDR1 and CDR2 from the germline V gene are MDHEN and SYDVKM. CDR3 in amino acids: CASSTVRNQPQHF. In DNA form, the CDR3 reads TGTGCCAGCAGTACAGTACGCAATCAGCCCCAGCATTTT.

In regard to this clone: One end of the junction fails to match germline, which may point to a read error. The CDR3 region is CAGSLPPRGPNTEAFF. CDR3 in DNA: TGTGCCGGCAGTTTACCCCCGAGGGGGCCGAACACTGAAGCTTTCTTT. The chain joins TRBV27 to TRBJ1-1; TRBD1 matches 7 bases. Germline CDR1 is MNHEY and CDR2 is SMNVEV (reference sequence). The CDR3 extends over 16 amino acids.

The table lists this clone with a few counts. V and J are TRBV1 and TRBJ2-3; the table's D call, TRBD2, has no DNA check behind it. TRBV1 is shown as a pseudogene. There are 17 residues in the CDR3. In nucleotides, the CDR3 is TGCACCAGCAGCCCCCAAAGATCGGGGGGCTGGTCCGATACGCAGTATTTT. This encodes CTSSPQRSGGWSDTQYF.

This clone was seen more than once but under ten times. The chain recombines TRBV27 with TRBJ1-2, with D perhaps matching TRBD1 (6 bases). This CDR3 comprises 13 residues. Germline V gene lookup returns CDR1 MNHEY and CDR2 SMNVEV (reference sequence). The V end was cut by 5 bases, the J end by 5 bases, with 12 bases between. CDR3 coding DNA: TGTGCCAGCAGTCACTTACAGGGTTATGGCTACACCTTC. This encodes CASSHLQGYGYTF.

The chain has TRBV5-4 and TRBJ1-1, with D unclear. The CDR3 is 15 residues long. Germline values: CDR1 SGHNT, CDR2 YYREEE (reference sequence). Between the trimmed V and J ends, which lost 4 bases and 3 bases, there was a span of 16 bases. The CDR3 bases are TGTGCCAGCAGCGCTGAGGGTCGGACTCACACTGAAGCTTTCTTT. Amino acid sequence: CASSAEGRTHTEAFF.

The chain uses TRBV5-4 and TRBJ1-3; the match to TRBD1 covers 7 bases. The length of the CDR3 is 16 residues. Germline lookup yields CDR1 SGHNT and CDR2 YYREEE (reference sequence). V was pared by 2 bases and J by 3 bases, with 8 bases of the junction left unmatched. CDR3 residues: CASSLDYGTDGNTIYF. CDR3 in DNA: TGTGCCAGCAGCTTAGATTATGGGACAGATGGAAACACCATATATTTT. The entire variable domain, with the rest obtained from reference TRBV5-4 and TRBJ1-3, is as follows: ETGVTQSPTHLIKTRGQQVTLRCSSQSGHNTVSWYQQALGQGPQFIFQYYREEENGRGNFPPRFSGLQFPNYSSELNVNALELDDSALYLCASSLDYGTDGNTIYFGEGSWLTVV.